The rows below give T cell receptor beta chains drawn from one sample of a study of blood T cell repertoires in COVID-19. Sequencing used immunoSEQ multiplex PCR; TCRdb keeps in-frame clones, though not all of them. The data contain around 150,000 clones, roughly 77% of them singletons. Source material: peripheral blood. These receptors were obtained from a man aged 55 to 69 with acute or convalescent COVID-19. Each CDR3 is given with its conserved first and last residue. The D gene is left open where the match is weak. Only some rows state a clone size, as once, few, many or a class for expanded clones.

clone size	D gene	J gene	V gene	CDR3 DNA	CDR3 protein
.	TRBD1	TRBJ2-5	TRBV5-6	TGTGCCAGCAGCACGACAGGGGGCCAAGAGACCCAGTACTTC	CASSTTGGQETQYF
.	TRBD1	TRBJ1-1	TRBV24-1	TGTGCCACCAGTGATTTCCTCCTCCCGGGACAGATTGAAGCTTTCTTT	CATSDFLLPGQIEAFF
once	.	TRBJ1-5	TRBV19	TGTGCCAGTAGTACCAGGACTGGTAATCAGCCCCAGCATTTT	CASSTRTGNQPQHF
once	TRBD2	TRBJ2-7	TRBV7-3	TGTGCCAGCAGCACCGGAGGACTAGCGGACTACGAGCAGTACTTC	CASSTGGLADYEQYF
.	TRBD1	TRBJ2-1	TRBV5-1	TGCGCCAGCAGCAACCTGGGACAGGGCTCCTACAATGAGCAGTTCTTC	CASSNLGQGSYNEQFF
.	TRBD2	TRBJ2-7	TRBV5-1	TGCGCCAGCAGCTTTGCCCTAGCGGGAGGGCCCTCCGAGCAGTACTTC	CASSFALAGGPSEQYF
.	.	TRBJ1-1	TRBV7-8	TGTGCCAGCAGCACGTCCGGGGGTGTGTTTACTGAAGCTTTCTTT	CASSTSGGVFTEAFF
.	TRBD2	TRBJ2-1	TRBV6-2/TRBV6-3	TGTGCCAGCAGTCCCTATGGGAGGAGCGGGAGTTACAATGAGCAGTTCTTC	CASSPYGRSGSYNEQFF
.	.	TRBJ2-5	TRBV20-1	TGCAGTGCTAGTACCCGGGACATATCCAGGACCCAGTACTTC	CSASTRDISRTQYF
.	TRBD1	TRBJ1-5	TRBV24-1	TGTGCCACCAGTGATCCGGACAGGGTCGGGCAGCCCCAGCATTTT	CATSDPDRVGQPQHF
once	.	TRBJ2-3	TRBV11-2	TGTGCCAGCAGCTCGGAGGACTACTACACAGATACGCAGTATTTT	CASSSEDYYTDTQYF
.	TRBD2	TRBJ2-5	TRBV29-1	TGCAGCGTTGCGAGGGCTAGCGGACAAGAGACCCAGTACTTC	CSVARASGQETQYF
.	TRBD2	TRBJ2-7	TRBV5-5	TGTGCCAGCAGCTTGCTTTGGGGACTAAGCTCCTACGAGCAGTACTTC	CASSLLWGLSSYEQYF
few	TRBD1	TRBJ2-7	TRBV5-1	TGCGCCAGCAGCCCCCCGACAGGGACAGGCTACGAGCAGTACTTC	CASSPPTGTGYEQYF
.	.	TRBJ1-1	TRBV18	TGTGCCAGCTCACCCCGTCAGGAGGTGAACACTGAAGCTTTCTTT	CASSPRQEVNTEAFF
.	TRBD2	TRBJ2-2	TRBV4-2	TGTGCCAGCAGCCAAGTTTCGGTAGCGGGAGGGTTCGGGGAGCTGTTTTTT	CASSQVSVAGGFGELFF
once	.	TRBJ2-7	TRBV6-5	TGTGCCACGACCGGGGCCTACGAGCAGTACTTC	CATTGAYEQYF
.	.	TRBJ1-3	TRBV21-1	TGTGCCAGCAGCAAATCCGTAGCGGAGTCAGGCTCTGGAAACACCATATATTTT	CASSKSVAESGSGNTIYF
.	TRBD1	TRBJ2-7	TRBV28	TGTGCCAGCAGTTTGCCTGGGACAGGGTCTGCCGAGCAGTACTTC	CASSLPGTGSAEQYF
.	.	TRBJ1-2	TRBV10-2	TGCGCCAGCAGTGACGGGACATCGAAGGGCTACACCTTC	CASSDGTSKGYTF
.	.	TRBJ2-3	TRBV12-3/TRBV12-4	TGTGCCAGCACCGGCCGCTTCGCTGGAGGGCAGTATTTT	CASTGRFAGGQYF
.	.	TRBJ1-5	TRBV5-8	TGTGCCAGCAGCCCCGGGGTGGACGGTAGCAATCAGCCCCAGCATTTT	CASSPGVDGSNQPQHF
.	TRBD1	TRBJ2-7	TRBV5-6	TGTGCCAGCAGCTGGGGACAGGGTCACGAGCAGTACTTC	CASSWGQGHEQYF
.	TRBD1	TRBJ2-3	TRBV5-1	TGCGCCAGCAGCTCCCGGGACAGGGGCGGAGATACGCAGTATTTT	CASSSRDRGGDTQYF
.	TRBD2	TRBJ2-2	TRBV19	TGTGCCAGTAGTATCCAAAGCGGGAGTTCGACCGGGGAGCTGTTTTTT	CASSIQSGSSTGELFF
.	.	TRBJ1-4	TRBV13	TGTGCCAGCAGCTTAGGGCGAACTAATGAAAAACTGTTTTTT	CASSLGRTNEKLFF
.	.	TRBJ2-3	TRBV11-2	TGTGCCAGCAGCTTCACTAGACTCCGAGATACGCAGTATTTT	CASSFTRLRDTQYF
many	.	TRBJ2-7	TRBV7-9	TGTGCCAGCAGCTTAGATATCCGCGAGCAGTACTTC	CASSLDIREQYF
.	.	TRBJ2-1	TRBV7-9	TGTGCCAGCAGCTTAGGGCAGGGCGTGGTTGAGCAGTTCTTC	CASSLGQGVVEQFF
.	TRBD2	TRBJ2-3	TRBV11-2	TGTGCCAGCAGTTTTAGCGGGAGGGCCATTTTGGCAGATACGCAGTATTTT	CASSFSGRAILADTQYF
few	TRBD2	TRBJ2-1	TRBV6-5	TGTGCCAGCAGATCAGCGGGAGGGGCTCGTAGTGAGCAGTTCTTC	CASRSAGGARSEQFF
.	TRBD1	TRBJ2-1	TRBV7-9	TGTGCCAGCAGCCCCCGTTTACAGGGGGCCCCCTACAATGAGCAGTTCTTC	CASSPRLQGAPYNEQFF
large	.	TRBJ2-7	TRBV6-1	TGTGCCAGCAGTGAAAATCAGGCGGGGTCGCGGGAGCAGTACTTC	CASSENQAGSREQYF
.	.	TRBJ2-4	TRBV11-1	TGTGCCAGCAGCCTCAGTCGGGGGGCCAAAAACATTCAGTACTTC	CASSLSRGAKNIQYF
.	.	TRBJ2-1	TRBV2	TGTGCCAGCAGAGGAGTTACTACCGATGAGCAGTTCTTC	CASRGVTTDEQFF
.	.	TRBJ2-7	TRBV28	TGTGCCAGCAGTTTATACGGGTACGAGCAGTACTTC	CASSLYGYEQYF
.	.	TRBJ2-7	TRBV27	TGTGCCAGCAGGTCCCTCGGGGGGCCCGAGCAGTACTTC	CASRSLGGPEQYF
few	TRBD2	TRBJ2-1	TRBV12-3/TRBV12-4	TGTGCCAGCAGTCCAACCGGGAGGGGTGAGCAGTTCTTC	CASSPTGRGEQFF
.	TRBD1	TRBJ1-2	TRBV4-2	TGTGCCAGCAGCCAAGTCACTCCAGGGGGCGTCTATGGCTACACCTTC	CASSQVTPGGVYGYTF
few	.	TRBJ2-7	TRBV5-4	TGTGCCAGCAGCTTGGAACAGGGAAATCGCTACGAGCAGTACTTC	CASSLEQGNRYEQYF